This T cell receptor (beta chain) emerged from a study of control samples from healthy donors and cancer patients. Germline V gene sequence: CDR1 SGHRS, CDR2 YFSETQ. This CDR3 region has 14 residues. Trimming took 4 bases from V and 4 from J; bases not matched to a gene: 4. Repertoires were generated with immunoSEQ multiplex PCR, while TCRdb's copy carries only in-frame clones and drops some. The sample includes approximately 130,000 clones, around 87% of them seen just once. Of note for this clone: This specimen includes other DNA sequences encoding the same CDR3.

This chain links TRBV5-1 with TRBJ2-1; TRBD1 matches at 8 bases. Input material: blood. The TCR originated in a man between 60 and 75 years old in good health. CDR3 DNA: TGCGCCAGCAGCCCTGGACAGGGTTACAATGAGCAGTTCTTC. This translates into CASSPGQGYNEQFF.